This T cell receptor beta chain was obtained from a study of blood T cell repertoires in COVID-19. Study context: Donors in the United States, Italy and Spain gave samples during acute or convalescent COVID-19. The cDNA or gDNA used as material had been derived from T cells, B-cell-depleted T cells, or PBMCs.

The method was immunoSEQ multiplex PCR; TCRdb's version includes in-frame clones alone and lacks a portion of them. The sample contains about 250,000 clones, approximately 90% of which appear only once. The CDR3 totals 14 residues. With V trimmed by 4 bases and J by 11 bases, 9 bases remained unmatched. CDR1 is MNHEY, CDR2 SMNVEV, per germline (reference sequence). Sequenced input: peripheral blood. This TCR was recovered from a woman between 40 and 55 years old who had recovered from COVID-19. The V call is TRBV27, the J call TRBJ2-3, with 10 bases matching TRBD2. CDR3 DNA: TGTGCCAGCAGTTCGCTAGCGGGAGTCGAGAAGCAGTATTTT. Amino acids: CASSSLAGVEKQYF.